This T cell receptor beta chain was captured in a study of T cells in Graves' hyperthyroidism and ophthalmopathy. This clonotype was recorded a few times. RNA transcripts were the template for amplifying TCR beta CDR3 regions. The HTBI set primed first-round TCR CDR3 RT-PCR. Via MiXCR, TCRdb re-called the multiplex PCR reads, giving one row per CDR3 protein. The sample includes over 500,000 distinct CDR3 sequences, approximately 49% seen only once; the top ten take about two fifths. Trimming shortened V by 3 bases and J by 5 bases, and 11 bases separated the two germline ends. Germline V lookup: CDR1 DFQATT, CDR2 SNEGSKA (reference sequence). CDR3 length: 13 amino acids.

Sample: peripheral blood or thyroid tissue (not recorded which). The receptor was derived from an adult woman with Graves' disease, either hyperthyroidism or ophthalmopathy (not recorded which). This chain connects TRBV20-1 to TRBJ1-5, with D possibly matching TRBD1 (5 bases). CDR3 sequence reads: CSASKGDYQPQHF. CDR3 in DNA: TGCAGTGCTAGTAAAGGGGACTATCAGCCCCAGCATTTT.